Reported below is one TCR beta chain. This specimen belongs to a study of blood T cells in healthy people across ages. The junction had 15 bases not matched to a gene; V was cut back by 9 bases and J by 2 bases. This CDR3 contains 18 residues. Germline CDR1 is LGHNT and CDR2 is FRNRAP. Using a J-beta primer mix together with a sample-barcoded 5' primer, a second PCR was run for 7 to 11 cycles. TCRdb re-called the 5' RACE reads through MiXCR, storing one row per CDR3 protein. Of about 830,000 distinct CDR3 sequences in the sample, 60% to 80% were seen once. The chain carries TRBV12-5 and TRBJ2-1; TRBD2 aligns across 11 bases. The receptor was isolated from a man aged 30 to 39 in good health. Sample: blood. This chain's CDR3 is CASGTKQLAGGTYNEQFF. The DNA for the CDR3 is TGTGCTAGCGGAACAAAGCAGTTAGCGGGGGGGACCTACAATGAGCAGTTCTTC.